The table lists the clone carrying this T cell receptor beta chain with a few counts. Its specificity is unknown. The sample belongs to a study of T-cell memory formation after mild COVID-19. Points from the study as a whole: Researchers could not confirm that second-wave clones peaking on day 37 targeted SARS-CoV-2. The study detected some responding clones in pre-infection memory, suggesting cross-reactive memory joined.

V was clipped by 0 bases and J by 0 bases, with 10 bases between them. This CDR3 contains 16 residues. In germline, CDR1 is SGHRS, CDR2 YFSETQ. 5'RACE, which relied on constant-segment primers, yielded TCR alpha and TCR beta cDNA libraries carrying sample barcodes and UMIs. TCRdb re-called the 5' RACE reads through MiXCR, storing one row per CDR3 protein. The table has 280,000 or so distinct CDR3 sequences, approximately 19% seen once; the top ten hold 23%. The V gene is TRBV5-1, the J gene TRBJ1-3; D unresolved. The specimen was PBMCs or a T cell subset sorted from them (not recorded which). The receptor was derived from a man between 18 and 29 years old who had mild COVID-19 (a few samples of this study predate the infection). Cell type and time point are not known. The CDR3 sequence: CASSLARGPSGNTIYF. CDR3 coding DNA: TGCGCCAGCAGCTTGGCCCGGGGTCCCTCTGGAAACACCATATATTTT.